A single sample is the source of the 6 T cell receptor beta chains below, sequenced in a study of spatial heterogeneity in lung cancer. The study, taken as a whole, reports: Tumors with more nonsynonymous mutations had more expanded intratumoral alpha and beta TCRs.

TCRdb re-derived calls from the 5' RACE reads in MiXCR, one entry per CDR3 protein. Here the sample spans about 8,100 distinct CDR3 sequences, about 12% being singletons. Antigens of these TCRs are unknown. The time point was: sample taken at primary tumor resection. Sample: lung tumor tissue, taken at surgery. These receptors were obtained from a male donor with early-stage non-small cell lung cancer.

This clonotype is labeled medium-sized. The V and J genes are TRBV7-9 and TRBJ1-1; no definite D call. Germline CDR1 and CDR2: SEHNR and FQNEAQ (reference sequence). CDR3 length: 13 residues. The V end lost 1 base, the J end lost 10 bases, and 13 bases lay between the germline ends. This CDR3 is CASSLEFGERAFF. Here the CDR3 DNA reads TGTGCCAGCAGCTTAGAATTCGGTGAGCGAGCTTTCTTT.

CDR3 bases: TGCAGTGCTCCGGGGGACAGTCGCAATCAGCCCCAGCATTTT. It codes for CSAPGDSRNQPQHF. This chain links TRBV20-1 with TRBJ1-5; TRBD1 matches 7 bases. V shed 5 bases, J shed 2 bases, and the junction held 6 bases outside the gene matches. The germline gives CDR1 DFQATT, CDR2 SNEGSKA (reference sequence). This CDR3 contains 14 residues.

This clonotype was picked up many times. V gene TRBV28 combines with J gene TRBJ2-4, with D tentatively TRBD1 or TRBD2 (5 bases each). The CDR3 has 14 residues. The V and J ends lost 2 bases and 5 bases respectively, with 10 bases between them. The germline CDR1 and CDR2 sequences are MDHEN and SYDVKM. CDR3 loop: CASSLQGGQNIQYF. The CDR3 bases are TGTGCCAGCAGTTTACAGGGCGGGCAAAACATTCAGTACTTC.

This clonotype is medium-sized. V and J are TRBV2 and TRBJ2-3; TRBD2 is a possible D gene (5 bases). Per germline, CDR1 SNHLY and CDR2 FYNNEI. The ends were cut back, 7 bases at V and 5 bases at J, with 10 bases in the middle. This CDR3 contains 12 residues. The DNA of the CDR3 is TGTGCCAGCATTCTCGCGGGAGATACGCAGTATTTT. Protein sequence: CASILAGDTQYF.

This clonotype was counted between two and nine times. The gene calls are TRBV11-2 and TRBJ2-1; D is perhaps TRBD2 (6 bases). The germline gives CDR1 SGHAT, CDR2 FQNNGV. The ends were cut back, 3 bases at V and 8 bases at J, with 11 bases in the middle. CDR3 size: 13 residues. Here the CDR3 DNA reads TGTGCCAGCAGCTTCTACGGGAGCGATGAGCAGTTCTTC. It translates to CASSFYGSDEQFF.

This clonotype appeared many times. The genes are TRBV6-5 and TRBJ2-7, with D possibly being TRBD1 (5 bases). Trimming took 0 bases from V and 4 from J, leaving 10 bases between them. Germline CDR1 is MNHEY and CDR2 is SVGAGI. The CDR3 has 14 amino acids. Here the CDR3 reads CASSYSAGLYEQYF. The CDR3 DNA is TGTGCCAGCAGTTACTCGGCAGGGCTGTACGAGCAGTACTTC.